Following are 5 T cell receptor beta chains from one sample sequenced in a study of CD8+ T cells in alopecia areata. As for treatment: oral pan-JAK inhibitor, 5-10 mg twice daily. Once RNA had been extracted, it was reverse transcribed into cDNA to act as the sequencing template. Only in-frame clones appear in the TCRdb table, and some are missing; sequencing was by immunoSEQ multiplex PCR. The data contain about 270,000 clones, around 64% of them singletons. The sample here was CD4+ T cells sorted from blood, taken at week 52, from a patient treated with tofacitinib. The receptors here all came from a human donor with alopecia areata.

In this sample, this clone turned up a few times. This chain joins TRBV29-1 and TRBJ1-6, with D possibly TRBD1 on 5 matching bases. The CDR3 is made up of 13 amino acids. The germline CDR1 and CDR2 sequences are SQVTM and ANQGSEA. Trimming removed 4 bases at V and 7 bases at J, with 11 bases between. The CDR3 reads CSVGDRVNSPLHF. As DNA, the CDR3 is TGCAGCGTTGGAGACAGAGTGAATTCACCCCTCCACTTT.

This clone was seen a few times. The chain uses TRBV11-1 and TRBJ1-1, with 7 bases matching TRBD1. Germline trimming cut 4 bases from V and 8 bases from J; bases unmatched to any gene: 1. This CDR3 is 11 amino acids long. Germline V CDR1 and CDR2: SGHAT, FQDESV (reference sequence). The CDR3 is CASSSQGEAFF. For the CDR3, the DNA is TGTGCCAGCAGCTCACAGGGGGAAGCTTTCTTT. The variable domain in full, with the rest retrieved from reference TRBV11-1 and TRBJ1-1, is EAEVAQSPRYKITEKSQAVAFWCDPISGHATLYWYRQILGQGPELLVQFQDESVVDDSQLPKDRFSAERLKGVDSTLKIQPAELGDSAMYLCASSSQGEAFFGQGTRLTVV.

This rearrangement joins TRBV29-1 to TRBJ1-2, with 9 bases that match TRBD1. From germline, CDR1 is SQVTM and CDR2 ANQGSEA. V shed 4 bases and J 9 bases; nucleotides not matched to a gene: 15. This CDR3 contains 15 residues. The CDR3 DNA reads TGCAGCGTTGTTCGGCAAACAGGGGGCGACCGGCGCTACACCTTC. This codes for CSVVRQTGGDRRYTF.

This clone was found once. The chain recombines TRBV9 with TRBJ1-3; D call uncertain. V was clipped by 6 bases and J by 4 bases, with 17 bases between them. The CDR3 is 15 residues long. CDR1 and CDR2 (germline): SGDLS, YYNGEE. The CDR3 loop reads CASNHDGNTGNTIYF. The CDR3 DNA is TGTGCCAGCAACCACGATGGGAACACGGGAAACACCATATATTTT.

The chain recombines TRBV10-3 with TRBJ1-2; 7 bases agree with TRBD1. The ends lost 9 bases at V and 0 bases at J; junction bases unmatched: 1. CDR3 size: 12 residues. Per germline, CDR1 ENHRY and CDR2 SYGVKD. As DNA, the CDR3 is TGTGCCATTCAGGGGGCTAACTATGGCTACACCTTC. Its translation: CAIQGANYGYTF.